This is a list of T cell receptor beta chains from one sample in a study of blood T cells in healthy people across ages. TCRdb re-derived calls from the 5' RACE reads in MiXCR, one entry per CDR3 protein. The sample has 1.5 million to 2 million distinct CDR3 sequences; 49% are singletons. The sequenced sample consisted of blood. The receptors were gathered from a woman aged 40 to 55 in good health. Both conserved end residues are trimmed from each CDR3. The size of a clone is reported for some rows only, either as once, few or many, or as a class for expanded clones.

V gene	clone size	J gene	CDR3 protein
TRBV6-2/TRBV6-3	once	TRBJ1-1	ASRRRSRGTEAF
TRBV5-6	few	TRBJ2-1	ASSLVGLAGLNEQF
TRBV6-2/TRBV6-3	NA	NA	ASSYSGGSYSYEQY
TRBV6-5	NA	TRBJ2-5	ASSYVYGDEQY
TRBV6-5	NA	TRBJ1-2	ASSRTGPVLGGYT
TRBV7-2	few	TRBJ1-5	ASTLGRVDQPQH
TRBV7-2	NA	TRBJ1-6	ASSLPAGGNSPLH
TRBV11-1	once	TRBJ2-3	ASSLWSLKRGGLDTQY
TRBV5-5	NA	TRBJ1-6	ASSLSPGTENSPLH
TRBV27	few	TRBJ2-1	ASSFVAGSYNEQF
TRBV7-9	NA	TRBJ1-1	ASRFLSAADTEAF
TRBV7-2	NA	TRBJ2-7	ATRDLREQY
TRBV28	NA	TRBJ2-3	ASSIRSGVADTQY
TRBV27	few	TRBJ2-5	ASSKDRAAETQY
TRBV7-9	few	TRBJ1-4	ASSPDGGIEVEKLF
TRBV13	NA	TRBJ2-7	ASSSTGTRGGGPTYEQY
TRBV15	NA	TRBJ2-3	ATSTRLAGGKDTQY
TRBV12-3/TRBV12-4	few	TRBJ2-4	ASSLVGGGMQY
TRBV7-8	NA	TRBJ1-5	ASSLGAVGGNQPQH
TRBV5-1	NA	TRBJ2-5	ASSLELGGETQY
TRBV7-2	many	TRBJ1-6	ASSLRPGDSPLH
TRBV20-1	NA	TRBJ2-3	SARDSAGRSTDTQY
TRBV5-1	NA	NA	ASSQSGEGTQY
TRBV5-5	NA	TRBJ1-5	ASSLASGQGSNQPQH
TRBV27	NA	TRBJ2-7	ASSYQGSAYEQY
TRBV27	NA	TRBJ1-4	ASSRQGPDSEKLF
TRBV20-1	few	TRBJ2-3	SAPTSGEDTQY
TRBV7-2	NA	TRBJ2-3	ASSGQGGTDTQY
TRBV6-5	few	TRBJ1-2	ASSSRSRNYGYT
TRBV27	NA	TRBJ2-7	ASSTPGTGGLRQY